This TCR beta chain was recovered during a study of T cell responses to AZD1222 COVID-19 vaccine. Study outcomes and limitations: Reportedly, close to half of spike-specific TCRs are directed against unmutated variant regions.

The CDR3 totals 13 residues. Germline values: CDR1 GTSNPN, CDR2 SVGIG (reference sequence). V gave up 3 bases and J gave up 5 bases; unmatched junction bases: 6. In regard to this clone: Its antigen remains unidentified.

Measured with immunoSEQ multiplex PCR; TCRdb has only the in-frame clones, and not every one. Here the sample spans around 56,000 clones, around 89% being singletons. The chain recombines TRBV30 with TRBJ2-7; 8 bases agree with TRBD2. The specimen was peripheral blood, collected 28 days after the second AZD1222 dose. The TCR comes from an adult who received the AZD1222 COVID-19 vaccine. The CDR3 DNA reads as TGTGCCTGGAGCCTAGGACTAGCCAACGAGCAGTACTTC. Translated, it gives CAWSLGLANEQYF. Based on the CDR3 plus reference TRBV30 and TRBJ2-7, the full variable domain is SQTIHQWPATLVQPVGSPLSLECTVEGTSNPNLYWYRQAAGRGLQLLFYSVGIGQISSEVPQNLSASRPQDRQFILSSKKLLLSDSGFYLCAWSLGLANEQYFGPGTRLTVT.